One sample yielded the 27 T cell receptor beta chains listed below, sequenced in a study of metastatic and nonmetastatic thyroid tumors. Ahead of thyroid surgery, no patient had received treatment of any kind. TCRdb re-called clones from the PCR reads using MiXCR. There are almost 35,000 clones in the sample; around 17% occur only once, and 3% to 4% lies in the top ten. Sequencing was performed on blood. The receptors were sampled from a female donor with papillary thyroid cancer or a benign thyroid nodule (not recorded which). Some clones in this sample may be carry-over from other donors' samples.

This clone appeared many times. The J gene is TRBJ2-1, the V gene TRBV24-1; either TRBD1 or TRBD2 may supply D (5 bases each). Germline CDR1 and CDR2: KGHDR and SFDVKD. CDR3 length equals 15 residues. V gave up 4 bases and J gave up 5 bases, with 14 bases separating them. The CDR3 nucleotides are TGTGCCACCAGTGACCCGGGACCTAGGAACAATGAGCAGTTCTTC. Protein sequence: CATSDPGPRNNEQFF.

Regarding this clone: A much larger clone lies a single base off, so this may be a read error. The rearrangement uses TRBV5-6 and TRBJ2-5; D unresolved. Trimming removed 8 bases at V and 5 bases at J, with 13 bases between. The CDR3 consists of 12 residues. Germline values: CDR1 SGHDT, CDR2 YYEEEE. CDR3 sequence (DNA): TGTGCCAGATTCGTCACCAAGGAGACCCAGTACTTC. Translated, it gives CARFVTKETQYF.

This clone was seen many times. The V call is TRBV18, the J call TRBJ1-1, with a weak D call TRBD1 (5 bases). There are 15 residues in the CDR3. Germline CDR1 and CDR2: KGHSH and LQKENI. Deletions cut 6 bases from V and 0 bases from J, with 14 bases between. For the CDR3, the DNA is TGTGCCAGCTCCCCCCTGGGGGGGATGAACACTGAAGCTTTCTTT. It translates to CASSPLGGMNTEAFF.

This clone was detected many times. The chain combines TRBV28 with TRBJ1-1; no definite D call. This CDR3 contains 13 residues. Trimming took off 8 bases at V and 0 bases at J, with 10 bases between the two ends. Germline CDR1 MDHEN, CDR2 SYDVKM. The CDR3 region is CASLGEMNTEAFF. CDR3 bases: TGTGCCAGCTTAGGAGAAATGAACACTGAAGCTTTCTTT.

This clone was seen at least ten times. The chain's CDR3 is CASSNPITVRARGDRPQHF. The CDR3, as DNA: TGTGCCAGTAGTAACCCTATTACGGTGAGGGCTCGTGGGGATCGGCCCCAGCATTTT. The gene calls are TRBV19 and TRBJ1-5; no reliable D call. Germline CDR1 LNHDA, CDR2 SQIVND (reference sequence). CDR3 length equals 19 residues. V gave up 4 bases and J gave up 9 bases, with 31 bases separating them.

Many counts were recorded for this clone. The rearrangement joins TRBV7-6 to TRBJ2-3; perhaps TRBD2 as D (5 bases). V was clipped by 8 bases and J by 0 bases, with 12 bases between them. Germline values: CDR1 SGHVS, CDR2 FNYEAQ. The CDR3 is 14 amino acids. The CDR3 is CASGSDSSTDTQYF. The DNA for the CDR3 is TGTGCCAGCGGCTCGGACTCCAGCACAGATACGCAGTATTTT. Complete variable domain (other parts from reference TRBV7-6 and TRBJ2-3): GAGVSQSPRYKVTKRGQDVALRCDPISGHVSLYWYRQALGQGPEFLTYFNYEAQQDKSGLPNDRFSAERPEGSISTLTIQRTEQRDSAMYRCASGSDSSTDTQYFGPGTRLTVL.

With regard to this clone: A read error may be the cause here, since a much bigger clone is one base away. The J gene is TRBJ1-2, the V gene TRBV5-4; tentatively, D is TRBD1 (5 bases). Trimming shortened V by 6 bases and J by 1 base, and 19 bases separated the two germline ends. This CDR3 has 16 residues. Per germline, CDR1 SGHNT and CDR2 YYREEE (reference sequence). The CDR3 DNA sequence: TGTGCCAGCATCTTTGGGAGGGAGGGGAATAACTATGGCTACACCTTC. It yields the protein CASIFGREGNNYGYTF.

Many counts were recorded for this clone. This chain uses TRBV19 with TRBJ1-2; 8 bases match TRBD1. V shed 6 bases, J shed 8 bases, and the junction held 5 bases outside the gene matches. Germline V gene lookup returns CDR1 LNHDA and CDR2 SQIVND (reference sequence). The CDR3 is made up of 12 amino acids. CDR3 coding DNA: TGTGCCAGTAGGGACAGGGTTCAGGGCTACACCTTC. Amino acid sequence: CASRDRVQGYTF.

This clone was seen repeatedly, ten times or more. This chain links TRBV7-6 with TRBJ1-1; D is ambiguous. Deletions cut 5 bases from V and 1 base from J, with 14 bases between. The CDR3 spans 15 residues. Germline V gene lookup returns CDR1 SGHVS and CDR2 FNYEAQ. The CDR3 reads CASSTRRGANTEAFF. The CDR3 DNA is TGTGCCAGCAGCACTCGGCGGGGAGCGAACACTGAAGCTTTCTTT. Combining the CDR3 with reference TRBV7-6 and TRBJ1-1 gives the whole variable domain GAGVSQSPRYKVTKRGQDVALRCDPISGHVSLYWYRQALGQGPEFLTYFNYEAQQDKSGLPNDRFSAERPEGSISTLTIQRTEQRDSAMYRCASSTRRGANTEAFFGQGTRLTVV.

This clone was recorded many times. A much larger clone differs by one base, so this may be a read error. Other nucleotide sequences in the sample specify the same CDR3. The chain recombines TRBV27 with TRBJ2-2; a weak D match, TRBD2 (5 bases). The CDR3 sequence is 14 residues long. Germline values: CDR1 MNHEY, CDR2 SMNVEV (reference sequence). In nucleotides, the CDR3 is TGTGCCAGCAGTTTACGGGGTACCACCGGGGAGCTGTTCTTT. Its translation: CASSLRGTTGELFF.

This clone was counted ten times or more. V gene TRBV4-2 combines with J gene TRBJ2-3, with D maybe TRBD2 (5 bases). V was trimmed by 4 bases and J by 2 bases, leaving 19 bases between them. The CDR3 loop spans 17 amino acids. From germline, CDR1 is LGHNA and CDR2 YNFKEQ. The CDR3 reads CASSLFLLVPPTDTQYF. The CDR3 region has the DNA TGTGCCAGCAGCCTGTTTTTACTAGTTCCGCCCACAGATACGCAGTATTTT.

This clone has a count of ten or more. This chain's CDR3 is CASSLVARTEAFF. CDR3 DNA sequence: TGCGCCAGCAGCTTGGTGGCGAGAACTGAAGCTTTCTTT. The rearrangement links TRBV5-1 to TRBJ1-1, with unresolved D. V was clipped by 0 bases and J by 5 bases, with 8 bases between them. Germline CDR1 is SGHRS and CDR2 is YFSETQ. This CDR3 has 13 amino acids.

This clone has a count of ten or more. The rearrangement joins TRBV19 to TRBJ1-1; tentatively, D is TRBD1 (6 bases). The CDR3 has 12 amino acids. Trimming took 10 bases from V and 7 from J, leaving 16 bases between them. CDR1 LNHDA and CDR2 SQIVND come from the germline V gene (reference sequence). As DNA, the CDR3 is TGTGCCACCATAGACAGGCATGGTGAAGCTTTCTTT. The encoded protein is CATIDRHGEAFF.

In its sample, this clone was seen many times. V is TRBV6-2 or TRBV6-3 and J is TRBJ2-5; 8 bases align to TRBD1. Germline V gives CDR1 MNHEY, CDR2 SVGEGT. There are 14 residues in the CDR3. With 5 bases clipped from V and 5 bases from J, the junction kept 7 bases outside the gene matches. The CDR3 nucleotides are TGTGCCAGCAGTCCGACAGGGGAGGTCGAGACCCAGTACTTC. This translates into CASSPTGEVETQYF.

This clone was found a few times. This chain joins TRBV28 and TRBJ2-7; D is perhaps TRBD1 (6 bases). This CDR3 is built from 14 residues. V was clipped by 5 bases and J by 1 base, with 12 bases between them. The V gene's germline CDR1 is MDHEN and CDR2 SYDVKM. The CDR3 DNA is TGTGCCAGCAGTACTACAGGGAGATCCTACGAGCAGTACTTC. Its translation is CASSTTGRSYEQYF. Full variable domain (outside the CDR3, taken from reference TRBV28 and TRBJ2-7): DVKVTQSSRYLVKRTGEKVFLECVQDMDHENMFWYRQDPGLGLRLIYFSYDVKMKEKGDIPEGYSVSREKKERFSLILESASTNQTSMYLCASSTTGRSYEQYFGPGTRLTVT.

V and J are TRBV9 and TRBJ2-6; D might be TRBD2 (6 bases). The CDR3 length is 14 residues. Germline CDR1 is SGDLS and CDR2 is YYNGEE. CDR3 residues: CAIAGGTGANVLTF. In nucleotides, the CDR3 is TGTGCAATCGCAGGAGGGACTGGGGCCAACGTCCTGACTTTC.

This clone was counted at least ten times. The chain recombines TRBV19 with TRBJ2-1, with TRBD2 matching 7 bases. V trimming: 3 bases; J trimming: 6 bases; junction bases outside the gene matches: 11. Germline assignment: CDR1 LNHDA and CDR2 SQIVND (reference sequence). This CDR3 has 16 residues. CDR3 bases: TGTGCCAGTAGTATTGTCCCCAGCGGGGTGGGCAATGAGCAGTTCTTC. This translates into CASSIVPSGVGNEQFF.

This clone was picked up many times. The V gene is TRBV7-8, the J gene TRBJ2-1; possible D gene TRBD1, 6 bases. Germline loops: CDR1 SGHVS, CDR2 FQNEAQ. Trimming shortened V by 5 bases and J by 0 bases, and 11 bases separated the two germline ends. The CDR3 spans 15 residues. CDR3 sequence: CASSPGVSSYNEQFF. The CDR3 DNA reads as TGTGCCAGCAGCCCAGGGGTAAGCTCCTACAATGAGCAGTTCTTC.

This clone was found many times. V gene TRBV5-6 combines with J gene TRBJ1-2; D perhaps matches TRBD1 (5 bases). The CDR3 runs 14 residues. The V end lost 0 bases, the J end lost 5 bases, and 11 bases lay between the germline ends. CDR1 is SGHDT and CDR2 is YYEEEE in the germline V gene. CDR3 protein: CASSLGVRGYGYTF. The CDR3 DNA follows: TGTGCCAGCAGCTTGGGGGTGAGGGGATATGGCTACACCTTC.

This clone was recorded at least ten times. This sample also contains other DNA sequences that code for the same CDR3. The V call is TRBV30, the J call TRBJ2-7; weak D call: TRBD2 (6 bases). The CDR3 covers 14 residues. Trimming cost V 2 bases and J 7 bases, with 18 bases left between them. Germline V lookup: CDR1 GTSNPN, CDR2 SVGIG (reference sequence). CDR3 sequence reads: CAWSRDLLSGEQYF. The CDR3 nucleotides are TGTGCCTGGAGTAGGGACTTGCTCAGTGGGGAGCAGTACTTC.

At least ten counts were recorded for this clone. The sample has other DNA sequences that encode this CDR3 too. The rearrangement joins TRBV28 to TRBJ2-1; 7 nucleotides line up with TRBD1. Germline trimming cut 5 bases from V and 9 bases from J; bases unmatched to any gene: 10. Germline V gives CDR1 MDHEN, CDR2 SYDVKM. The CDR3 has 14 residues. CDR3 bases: TGTGCCAGCAGTGACAGGGTTCTTTTGCGTGAGCAGTTCTTC. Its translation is CASSDRVLLREQFF.

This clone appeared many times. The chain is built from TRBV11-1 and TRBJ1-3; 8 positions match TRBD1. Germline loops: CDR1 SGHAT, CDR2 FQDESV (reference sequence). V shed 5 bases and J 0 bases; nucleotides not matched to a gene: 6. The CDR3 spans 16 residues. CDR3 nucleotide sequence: TGTGCCAGCAGCCTACTTCAGGGGGCCTCTGGAAACACCATATATTTT. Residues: CASSLLQGASGNTIYF. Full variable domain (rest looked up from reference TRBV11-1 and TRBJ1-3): EAEVAQSPRYKITEKSQAVAFWCDPISGHATLYWYRQILGQGPELLVQFQDESVVDDSQLPKDRFSAERLKGVDSTLKIQPAELGDSAMYLCASSLLQGASGNTIYFGEGSWLTVV.

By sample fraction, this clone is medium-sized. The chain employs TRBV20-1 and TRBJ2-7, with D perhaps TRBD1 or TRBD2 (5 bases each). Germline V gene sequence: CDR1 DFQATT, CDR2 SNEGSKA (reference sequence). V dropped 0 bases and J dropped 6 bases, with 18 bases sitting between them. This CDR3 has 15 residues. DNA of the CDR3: TGCAGTGCTAGAGAAAAACCGGGACCCGAGATCGAGCAGTACTTC. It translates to CSAREKPGPEIEQYF.

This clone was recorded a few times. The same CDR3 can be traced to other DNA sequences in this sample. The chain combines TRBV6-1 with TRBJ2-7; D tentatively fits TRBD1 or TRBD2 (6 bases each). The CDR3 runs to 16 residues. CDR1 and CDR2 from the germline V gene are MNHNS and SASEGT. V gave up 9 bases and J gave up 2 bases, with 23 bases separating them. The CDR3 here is CARGGGGVAVPYEQYF. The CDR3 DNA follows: TGTGCCAGGGGGGGCGGTGGGGTAGCAGTGCCCTACGAGCAGTACTTC.

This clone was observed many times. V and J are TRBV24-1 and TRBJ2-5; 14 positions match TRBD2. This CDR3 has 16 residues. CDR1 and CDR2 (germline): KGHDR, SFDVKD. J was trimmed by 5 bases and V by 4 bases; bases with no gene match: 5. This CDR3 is CATSDPTSGRVETQYF. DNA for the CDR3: TGTGCCACCAGTGACCCGACTAGCGGGAGGGTCGAGACCCAGTACTTC.

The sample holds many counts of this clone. The CDR3 coding sequence is TGTGCCGGGTCCACTAGCATCCTATCCTACGAGCAGTACTTC. It codes for CAGSTSILSYEQYF. The V call is TRBV27, the J call TRBJ2-7; possibly TRBD2 for D (6 bases). Trimming stripped 11 bases from V and 1 base from J, with 18 bases between. The CDR3 covers 14 residues. Germline loops: CDR1 MNHEY, CDR2 SMNVEV (reference sequence).

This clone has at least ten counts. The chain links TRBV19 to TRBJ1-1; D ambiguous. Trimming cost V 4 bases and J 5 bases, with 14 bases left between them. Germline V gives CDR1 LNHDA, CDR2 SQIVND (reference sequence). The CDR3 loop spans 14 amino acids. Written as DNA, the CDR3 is TGTGCCAGTAGTAAACAGAGGATTGAAACTGAAGCTTTCTTT. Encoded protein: CASSKQRIETEAFF.